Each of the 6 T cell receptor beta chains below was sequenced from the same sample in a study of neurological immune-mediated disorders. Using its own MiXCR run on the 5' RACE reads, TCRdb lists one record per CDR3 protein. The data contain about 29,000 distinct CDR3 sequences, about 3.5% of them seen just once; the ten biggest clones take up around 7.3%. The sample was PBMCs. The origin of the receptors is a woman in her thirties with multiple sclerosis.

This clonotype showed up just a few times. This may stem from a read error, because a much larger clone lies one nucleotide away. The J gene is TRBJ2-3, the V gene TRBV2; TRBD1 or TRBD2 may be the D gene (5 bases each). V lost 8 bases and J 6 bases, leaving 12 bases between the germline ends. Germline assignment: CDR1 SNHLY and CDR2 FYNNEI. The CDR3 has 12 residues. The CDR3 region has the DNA TGTGCCAGCGGGACCTCCGGCGATACGCAGTATTTT. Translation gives CASGTSGDTQYF.

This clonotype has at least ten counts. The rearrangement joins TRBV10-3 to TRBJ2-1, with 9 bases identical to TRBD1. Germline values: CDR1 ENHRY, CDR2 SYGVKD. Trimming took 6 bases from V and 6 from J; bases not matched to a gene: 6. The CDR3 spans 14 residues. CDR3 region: CAISTGQGLNEQFF. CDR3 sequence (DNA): TGTGCCATCAGCACGGGACAGGGTCTCAATGAGCAGTTCTTC.

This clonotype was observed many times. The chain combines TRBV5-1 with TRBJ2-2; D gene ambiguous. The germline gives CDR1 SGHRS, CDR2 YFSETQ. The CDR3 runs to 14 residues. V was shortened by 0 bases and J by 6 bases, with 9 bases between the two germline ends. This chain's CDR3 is CASSLDGRAGELFF. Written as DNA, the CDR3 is TGCGCCAGCAGCTTGGATGGACGAGCCGGGGAGCTGTTTTTT. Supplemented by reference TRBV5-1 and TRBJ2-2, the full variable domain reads KAGVTQTPRYLIKTRGQQVTLSCSPISGHRSVSWYQQTPGQGLQFLFEYFSETQRNKGNFPGRFSGRQFSNSRSEMNVSTLELGDSALYLCASSLDGRAGELFFGEGSRLTVL.

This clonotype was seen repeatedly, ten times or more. The CDR3 loop is CASSYNAAYGYTF. The DNA for the CDR3 is TGTGCCAGCAGCTATAACGCAGCCTATGGCTACACCTTC. This sequence joins TRBV7-9 and TRBJ1-2; no firm D call. The V end lost 4 bases, the J end lost 4 bases, and 10 bases lay between the germline ends. This CDR3 comprises 13 residues. CDR1 SEHNR and CDR2 FQNEAQ come from the germline V gene (reference sequence). Full variable domain (outside the CDR3, taken from reference TRBV7-9 and TRBJ1-2): DTGVSQNPRHKITKRGQNVTFRCDPISEHNRLYWYRQTLGQGPEFLTYFQNEAQLEKSRLLSDRFSAERPKGSFSTLEIQRTEQGDSAMYLCASSYNAAYGYTFGSGTRLTVV.

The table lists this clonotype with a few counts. CDR3 sequence: CASSYHGTGSYEQYF. The CDR3 DNA sequence: TGTGCCAGCAGTTACCACGGGACAGGGTCCTACGAGCAGTACTTC. The rearrangement uses TRBV6-2 or TRBV6-3 and TRBJ2-7; TRBD1 aligns across 9 bases. CDR1 and CDR2 from the germline V gene are MNHEY and SVGEGT. The CDR3 is 15 residues long. The J segment lost 1 base and the V segment lost 2 bases, leaving 3 bases of the junction unmatched.

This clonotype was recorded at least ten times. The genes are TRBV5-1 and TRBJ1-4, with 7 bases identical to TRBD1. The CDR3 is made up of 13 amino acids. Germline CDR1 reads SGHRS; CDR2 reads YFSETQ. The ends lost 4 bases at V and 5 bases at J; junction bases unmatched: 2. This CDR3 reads CASSPGQNEKLFF. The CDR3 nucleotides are TGCGCCAGCAGCCCGGGACAGAATGAAAAACTGTTTTTT.